Shown below are 14 T cell receptor beta chains from a single sample sequenced in a study of OX40 agonist ivuxolimab in advanced cancers. Some clones are missing from TCRdb's copy, which holds only in-frame ones; the method was immunoSEQ multiplex PCR. The table records 75,000 to 85,000 clones, over 75% of them present only once. Sample: CD4+ or CD8+ T cells sorted from blood, taken in a trial of the OX40 agonist ivuxolimab. These TCRs come from an adult with an advanced solid tumor such as melanoma, head and neck, liver or kidney cancer.

CDR3: CASSQMGGTYNEQFF. CDR3 coding DNA: TGCGCCAGCAGTCAAATGGGAGGGACCTACAATGAGCAGTTCTTC. The V and J genes are TRBV5-1 and TRBJ2-1, with 7 bases aligning to TRBD2. The germline gives CDR1 SGHRS, CDR2 YFSETQ. The CDR3 consists of 15 residues. The V gene end was trimmed by 5 bases and the J gene end by 2 bases; junction bases not matched to a gene: 7.

The chain combines TRBV19 with TRBJ2-1, with TRBD2 matching 10 bases. J gave up 8 bases and V 6 bases, and 10 bases lay outside the gene matches. The CDR3 loop spans 15 amino acids. Germline CDR1 reads LNHDA; CDR2 reads SQIVND (reference sequence). The CDR3, as DNA: TGTGCCAGTAGCACAGAGCGGGAGGGCGTCGATGAGCAGTTCTTC. Translated, it gives CASSTEREGVDEQFF.

The count of this clone is one. This sequence joins TRBV6-1 and TRBJ1-4; D gene ambiguous. V was clipped by 1 base and J by 12 bases, with 15 bases between them. This CDR3 spans 14 amino acids. Germline CDR1 and CDR2: MNHNS and SASEGT. The CDR3 loop is CASSEDQVRKQLFF. CDR3 bases: TGTGCCAGCAGTGAAGACCAGGTGAGGAAGCAACTGTTTTTT.

The chain carries TRBV10-2 and TRBJ2-7; D gene unclear. In germline, CDR1 is WSHSY, CDR2 SAAADI. V gave up 0 bases and J gave up 2 bases, with 8 bases separating them. This CDR3 comprises 14 residues. CDR3 DNA: TGCGCCAGCAGTGAGTCGCTGGGGACCTACGAGCAGTACTTC. Its protein product is CASSESLGTYEQYF.

This sequence joins TRBV15 and TRBJ1-3; the match to TRBD1 covers 7 bases. The CDR3 consists of 16 residues. Germline lookup yields CDR1 LNHNV and CDR2 YYDKDF (reference sequence). Trimming took 2 bases from V and 2 from J; bases not matched to a gene: 6. The CDR3 DNA is TGTGCCACCAGCAGATCGGGACAGACCACTGGAAACACCATATATTTT. This gives the protein CATSRSGQTTGNTIYF.

The CDR3 protein is CASSMSALTDTQYF. Here the CDR3 DNA reads TGTGCCAGTAGTATGTCAGCTCTCACAGATACGCAGTATTTT. This chain connects TRBV19 to TRBJ2-3; D is uncertain. V gave up 3 bases and J gave up 2 bases, with 9 bases separating them. The CDR3 loop spans 14 amino acids. Germline V CDR1 and CDR2: LNHDA, SQIVND (reference sequence).

The chain recombines TRBV28 with TRBJ1-3, with 9 bases aligning to TRBD1. Germline V gene data show CDR1 as MDHEN and CDR2 as SYDVKM. J was trimmed by 4 bases and V by 9 bases; bases with no gene match: 7. This CDR3 is built from 14 residues. Written as DNA, the CDR3 is TGTGCCAGTATCCCCGGGACAGGGGGAAACACCATATATTTT. Translating gives CASIPGTGGNTIYF.

The chain employs TRBV27 and TRBJ1-4; D may be TRBD1 (6 bases). V lost 4 bases to trimming and J lost 4 bases, with 10 bases between them. The CDR3 is made up of 14 amino acids. Germline V CDR1 and CDR2: MNHEY, SMNVEV (reference sequence). Written as DNA, the CDR3 is TGTGCCAGCAGTTCACCGGACAGTAATGAAAAACTGTTTTTT. It codes for CASSSPDSNEKLFF.

This chain uses TRBV4-3 with TRBJ2-7, with D possibly matching TRBD2 (5 bases). Germline V gene sequence: CDR1 LGHNA, CDR2 YSLEER. Trimming cost V 1 base and J 0 bases, with 10 bases left between them. This CDR3 contains 15 residues. The DNA of the CDR3 is TGCGCCAGCAGCCAAGGAGGCGGGCCCTCCTACGAGCAGTACTTC. It yields the protein CASSQGGGPSYEQYF.

The count of this clone is one. The chain is built from TRBV28 and TRBJ2-1, with 10 bases that match TRBD2. The trim removed 4 bases at V and 1 base at J, leaving 4 bases unmatched. Germline V gene lookup returns CDR1 MDHEN and CDR2 SYDVKM. This CDR3 is built from 16 residues. The CDR3 loop is CASSSLAGVSYNEQFF. In DNA form, the CDR3 reads TGTGCCAGCAGTTCCCTAGCGGGAGTATCCTACAATGAGCAGTTCTTC.

This chain connects TRBV4-1 to TRBJ2-3; D perhaps matches TRBD1 (5 bases). Trimming pared 0 bases from V and 7 bases from J, leaving 17 bases between. Germline loops: CDR1 MGHRA, CDR2 YSYEKL. The CDR3 has 16 residues. The CDR3 bases are TGCGCCAGCAGCCAAGAGGCAGGGCTCGACAGTAATACGCAGTATTTT. This sequence encodes CASSQEAGLDSNTQYF.

The chain uses TRBV11-2 and TRBJ1-2; a possible D gene is TRBD1 (6 bases). There are 16 residues in the CDR3. Germline CDR1 SGHAT, CDR2 FQNNGV. Trimming removed 2 bases at V and 0 bases at J, with 13 bases between. CDR3 nucleotide sequence: TGTGCCAGCAGCTTACGCCAAGGACAGACTAACTATGGCTACACCTTC. Protein product: CASSLRQGQTNYGYTF.

For the CDR3, the DNA is TGTGCCAGCAAGGACACCCAATATGGCTACACCTTC. Protein sequence: CASKDTQYGYTF. The rearrangement links TRBV28 to TRBJ1-2, with D possibly matching TRBD1 (5 bases). Germline-derived CDR1 and CDR2 are MDHEN and SYDVKM. The CDR3 is made up of 12 amino acids. Trimming cost V 7 bases and J 5 bases, with 11 bases left between them.

The V and J genes are TRBV11-1 and TRBJ1-1, with D possibly being TRBD1 (6 bases). V gave up 6 bases and J gave up 5 bases, with 13 bases separating them. The CDR3 has 13 residues. Germline CDR1 reads SGHAT; CDR2 reads FQDESV (reference sequence). The CDR3 reads CASSLAGATEAFF. CDR3 bases: TGTGCCAGCAGTCTAGCGGGGGCGACTGAAGCTTTCTTT. Based on the CDR3 plus reference TRBV11-1 and TRBJ1-1, the full variable domain is EAEVAQSPRYKITEKSQAVAFWCDPISGHATLYWYRQILGQGPELLVQFQDESVVDDSQLPKDRFSAERLKGVDSTLKIQPAELGDSAMYLCASSLAGATEAFFGQGTRLTVV.